This entry features one T cell receptor (beta chain) sequence. Its specificity is not known. CDR3 length: 16 residues. The V gene's germline CDR1 is ENHRY and CDR2 SYGVKD. Trimming shortened V by 2 bases and J by 5 bases, and 15 bases separated the two germline ends. Each CDR3 protein gets one entry after TCRdb re-called the reads with MiXCR. The sample lists about 310,000 distinct CDR3 sequences; roughly a sixth were seen once. The data originate from a study of T cell repertoires in cytomegalovirus infection. Study summary: Evidence of both CMV infection and a matching HLA type came from public TCR beta signatures.

Broader study findings: The study found HLA-C-restricted CMV-specific TCR beta clonotypes dominating the ex vivo response. Cumulative frequency (of public TCR beta family members) identified carriers of CMV plus the relevant HLA.

What was sequenced was PBMCs. This receptor was taken from a human donor in good health (CMV status not recorded). Some clones in this sample may be carry-over from other donors' samples. J is TRBJ1-4 and V is TRBV10-3; D possibly corresponds to TRBD1 (5 bases). CDR3 in DNA: TGTGCCATCAGTGAGGGGATGGGACTGAGAAATGAAAAACTGTTTTTT. Its translation: CAISEGMGLRNEKLFF.